This T cell receptor beta chain derives from a study of cytomegalovirus exposure and HLA in healthy donors. On this clone: Its matching antigen is unknown.

It was with 60 Vbeta and 13 Jbeta primers that the PCR ran. Only in-frame clones appear in the TCRdb table, and some are missing; sequencing was by immunoSEQ multiplex PCR. The repertoire holds roughly 180,000 clones, 77% seen once, with more than 1.4% in the top ten. General observations from the study: More clonal expansion characterized HLA-associated TCR beta chains than equally common others in a later analysis. Donor immune exposure was known only as CMV serostatus. Presence/absence results assume similar sequencing depth per donor, which may not hold. The study labeled approximately 150 TCR beta chains cytomegalovirus-associated.

The receptor was isolated from a man aged 18 to 29 in good health and CMV-seronegative. The sequenced sample consisted of PBMCs.

CDR3 coding DNA: TGTGCCAGTAGTACAATACCCAGTCCAGCCAAAAACATTCAGTACTTC. It encodes CASSTIPSPAKNIQYF. The rearrangement links TRBV19 to TRBJ2-4; no reliable D call. CDR1 and CDR2 (germline): LNHDA, SQIVND (reference sequence). Trimming removed 4 bases at V and 0 bases at J, with 13 bases between. The CDR3 has 16 amino acids.